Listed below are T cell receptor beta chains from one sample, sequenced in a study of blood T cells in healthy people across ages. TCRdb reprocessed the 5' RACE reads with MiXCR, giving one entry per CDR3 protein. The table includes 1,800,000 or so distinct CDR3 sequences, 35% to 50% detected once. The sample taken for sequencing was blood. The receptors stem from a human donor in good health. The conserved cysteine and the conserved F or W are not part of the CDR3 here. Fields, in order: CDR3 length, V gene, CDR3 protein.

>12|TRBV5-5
ASSSALWADTQY
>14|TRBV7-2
ASSLSYRTSYNEQF
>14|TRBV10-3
AISEGDVQAGYGCT
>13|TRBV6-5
ASTSWASGAYEQY
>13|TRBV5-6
ASSLLWRDQETQY
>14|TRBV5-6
ASSPGRKSSYNEQF
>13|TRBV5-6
ASSTGPIHTDTQY
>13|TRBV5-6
ASSRTDRETEKLF
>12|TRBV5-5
ASSLAGENYGYT
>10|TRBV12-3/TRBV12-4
ASTPSGAGYT
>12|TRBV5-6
ASSLVGPSTEAF
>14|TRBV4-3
ASSQDWRDSYNEQF
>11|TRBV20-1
SAHSRPHNEQL
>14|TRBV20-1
SARDPGGATNEKLF
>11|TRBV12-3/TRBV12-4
ASNLGQANEQF
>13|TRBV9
ASSAFPGENQPQH
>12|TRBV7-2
ASSSSGGWYEQY
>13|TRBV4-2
ASSQAKGTHNEPF
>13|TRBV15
ATLNVSANTGELF
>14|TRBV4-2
ASSTLAGGPDGELF
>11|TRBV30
AWKRVGSYEQY
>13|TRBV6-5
ASSYTRLPGHEQY
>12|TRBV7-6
ASSLSEGSYEQY
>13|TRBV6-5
ASSYSRVGGTEAF
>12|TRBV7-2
ASSFVRISHEQY
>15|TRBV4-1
ASSQDMRTALNEKLF
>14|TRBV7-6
ASSLGFAGFQETQY
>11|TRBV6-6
ASTKAGDTEAF
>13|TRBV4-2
ASSPSTGVRYEQY
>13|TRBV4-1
ASSQDFGVTDTQY
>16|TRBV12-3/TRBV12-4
ASSQWDTAGEITDTQY
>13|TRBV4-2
ASSQLGLRVETQY
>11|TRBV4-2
ASSQDWENEQF
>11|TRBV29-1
SVIKTGNTEAF
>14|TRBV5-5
ASSSSTGGTTDTQY
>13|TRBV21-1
ASSSRGISNQPQH
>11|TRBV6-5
ASSYGYNSPLH
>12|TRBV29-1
SGRTSRGDNEQF
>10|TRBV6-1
ACSGDSSLAF
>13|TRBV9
ASSPRGQGLTEAF
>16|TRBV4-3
AGSRSARVEAGANVLT
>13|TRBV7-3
ASSTGTSLADTQY